Shown below are 20 T cell receptor beta chains from a single sample sequenced in a study of Ad26.COV2.S vaccination and SARS-CoV-2 variants. Treatment in this sample: around 19 received Ad26.COV2.S at low or high dose, single or two shots; 5 received placebo; per-sample allocation not given. The samples date from day 63 after the first vaccine or placebo injection. Libraries were prepared by immunoSEQ multiplex PCR; TCRdb keeps only in-frame clonotypes and omits some of them. Of about 330,000 clones in the sample, around 90% are singletons; the top ten hold approximately 5%. The sample consisted of peripheral blood, taken in a trial of Ad26.COV2.S vaccine versus placebo. The receptors stem from a person aged 18-65 years who received the Ad26.COV2.S COVID-19 vaccine or a placebo.

The chain couples TRBV6-6 to TRBJ1-1, with a possible D match to TRBD1 (5 bases). This CDR3 has 13 amino acids. Looked up from germline, CDR1 is MNHNY and CDR2 is SVGAGI (reference sequence). With 8 bases removed from V and 1 base from J, the gap between germline ends came to 11 bases. CDR3 loop: CASLSRGNTEAFF. The CDR3 bases are TGTGCCAGCCTTTCAAGGGGGAACACTGAAGCTTTCTTT.

The chain is built from TRBV7-3 and TRBJ2-3, with D possibly matching TRBD2 (5 bases). V shed 1 base and J shed 0 bases, with 8 bases lying between them. The CDR3 loop spans 15 amino acids. Germline loops: CDR1 SGHTA, CDR2 FQGTGA. The CDR3 region is CASSLIAGSTDTQYF. For the CDR3, the DNA is TGTGCCAGCAGCTTAATCGCGGGCAGCACAGATACGCAGTATTTT.

V gene TRBV3-1 (or the pseudogene TRBV3-2) combines with J gene TRBJ2-2; D gene ambiguous. Looked up from germline, CDR1 is LGHDT and CDR2 is YNNKEL (reference sequence). CDR3 length equals 16 residues. Between the trimmed V and J ends, which lost 0 bases and 5 bases, there was a span of 13 bases. In nucleotides, the CDR3 is TGTGCCAGCAGCCAAGATGGGCCAGCCATTACCGGGGAGCTGTTTTTT. Translated: CASSQDGPAITGELFF.

This clone has just one count. This sequence joins TRBV7-9 and TRBJ2-7; no firm D call. Germline lookup yields CDR1 SEHNR and CDR2 FQNEAQ (reference sequence). The CDR3 has 15 amino acids. Trimming shortened V by 2 bases and J by 5 bases, and 16 bases separated the two germline ends. CDR3 sequence (DNA): TGTGCCAGCAGCTTAAGTCTGGCATCGTCGGACGAGCAGTACTTC. Protein sequence: CASSLSLASSDEQYF.

This rearrangement joins TRBV25-1 to TRBJ1-1, with 9 bases aligning to TRBD1. This CDR3 is 14 amino acids long. With 6 bases clipped from V and 5 bases from J, the junction kept 7 bases outside the gene matches. Germline loops: CDR1 MGHDK, CDR2 SYGVNS. Written as DNA, the CDR3 is TGTGCCAGCAGGACCCTCGGACAGGGGACTGAAGCTTTCTTT. This codes for CASRTLGQGTEAFF.

This clone was detected a few times. The rearrangement links TRBV3-1 (or the pseudogene TRBV3-2) to TRBJ1-1; D remains ambiguous. The CDR3 totals 13 residues. Germline V gives CDR1 LGHDT, CDR2 YNNKEL (reference sequence). The ends were cut back, 1 base at V and 6 bases at J, with 9 bases in the middle. The CDR3 sequence is CASSQGEISEAFF. The CDR3 DNA follows: TGTGCCAGCAGCCAAGGTGAGATCTCTGAAGCTTTCTTT.

This sequence joins TRBV5-8 and TRBJ2-7, with TRBD2 as a possible D gene (7 bases). V lost 2 bases, J lost 0 bases, and 15 bases lay in between. CDR3 length: 16 residues. Germline CDR1 SGHTS, CDR2 YDEGEE. In DNA form, the CDR3 reads TGTGCCAGCAGCTTTGCGGGGGCCTTTTTCTCCTACGAGCAGTACTTC. Its translation is CASSFAGAFFSYEQYF.

This sequence joins TRBV27 and TRBJ1-2; tentatively, D is TRBD1 (5 bases). Looked up from germline, CDR1 is MNHEY and CDR2 is SMNVEV (reference sequence). V lost 4 bases to trimming and J lost 6 bases, with 18 bases between them. This CDR3 has 15 residues. CDR3 in amino acids: CASSYPGAALDGYTF. The CDR3 DNA is TGTGCCAGCAGTTACCCCGGGGCAGCCTTGGATGGCTACACCTTC.

Only a few counts were recorded for this clone. This chain links TRBV20-1 with TRBJ1-3; D unclear. The CDR3 has 11 amino acids. Germline assignment: CDR1 DFQATT and CDR2 SNEGSKA (reference sequence). Trimming pared 6 bases from V and 4 bases from J, leaving 7 bases between. Here the CDR3 reads CSAAGGNTIYF. In nucleotides, the CDR3 is TGCAGTGCGGCAGGCGGAAACACCATATATTTT.

The V gene is TRBV4-2, the J gene TRBJ1-4; D not resolved. Germline V gives CDR1 LGHNA, CDR2 YNFKEQ. Trimming pared 0 bases from V and 0 bases from J, leaving 17 bases between. The length of the CDR3 is 19 residues. CDR3 sequence: CASSQDYLSVGTTNEKLFF. For the CDR3, the DNA is TGTGCCAGCAGCCAAGACTACCTCTCCGTAGGTACAACTAATGAAAAACTGTTTTTT.

This clone was found a few times. The V gene is TRBV20-1, the J gene TRBJ1-6, with D unresolved. The CDR3 spans 12 residues. Germline V gives CDR1 DFQATT, CDR2 SNEGSKA (reference sequence). The ends were cut back, 3 bases at V and 4 bases at J, with 4 bases in the middle. The CDR3 region has the DNA TGCAGTGCTAGTCAATATAATTCACCCCTCCACTTT. Protein: CSASQYNSPLHF.

The chain couples TRBV19 to TRBJ2-5, with D perhaps matching TRBD1 or TRBD2 (5 bases each). V lost 6 bases and J 2 bases, leaving 13 bases between the germline ends. The CDR3 is 14 residues long. CDR1 LNHDA and CDR2 SQIVND come from the germline V gene (reference sequence). The CDR3 is CASSLRDGQETQYF. CDR3 in DNA: TGTGCCAGTAGCCTCAGGGACGGACAAGAGACCCAGTACTTC.

The chain combines TRBV3-1 (or the pseudogene TRBV3-2) with TRBJ2-7, with no clear D. CDR3 length: 19 residues. The germline V gene has CDR1 LGHDT and CDR2 YNNKEL (reference sequence). V lost 0 bases to trimming and J lost 0 bases, with 21 bases between them. This CDR3 is CASSQDPRTVSSSSYEQYV. CDR3 coding DNA: TGTGCCAGCAGCCAAGATCCCCGGACGGTCAGTTCTAGCTCCTACGAGCAGTACGTC.

The chain uses TRBV25-1 and TRBJ2-1; 7 nucleotides align to TRBD2. V lost 1 base and J lost 12; bases outside the gene matches: 15. The CDR3 is made up of 16 amino acids. Germline V CDR1 and CDR2: MGHDK, SYGVNS. The CDR3 sequence: CASSESLGRGELGQFF. CDR3 nucleotides: TGTGCCAGCAGTGAATCCCTGGGACGGGGGGAGTTGGGGCAGTTCTTC.

The chain employs TRBV6-5 and TRBJ1-1, with 7 bases aligning to TRBD1. CDR1 is MNHEY, CDR2 SVGAGI, per germline. The CDR3 is made up of 15 amino acids. V lost 6 bases and J lost 0; bases outside the gene matches: 7. The CDR3 loop reads CASSRGGRLNTEAFF. The CDR3 nucleotides read TGTGCCAGCAGCAGGGGGGGACGGCTGAACACTGAAGCTTTCTTT.

The chain is built from TRBV4-3 and TRBJ2-3; 13 bases are a match to TRBD2. V lost 3 bases and J lost 2; bases outside the gene matches: 8. The germline V gene has CDR1 LGHNA and CDR2 YSLEER. This CDR3 is built from 18 residues. CDR3 loop: CASSQTRTSGSFTDTQYF. The CDR3, as DNA: TGCGCCAGCAGCCAGACCAGGACTAGCGGGAGTTTCACAGATACGCAGTATTTT.

This chain uses TRBV18 with TRBJ1-1; no clear D gene. CDR3 length: 14 amino acids. CDR1 and CDR2 (germline): KGHSH, LQKENI. V lost 0 bases, J lost 9 bases, and 14 bases lay in between. CDR3 protein: CASSPPRVGDQAFF. The CDR3 DNA follows: TGTGCCAGCTCACCACCCCGAGTGGGTGACCAAGCTTTCTTT.

This chain links TRBV5-4 with TRBJ2-7, with a possible D match to TRBD1 (5 bases). V gave up 2 bases and J gave up 4 bases, with 10 bases separating them. Germline loops: CDR1 SGHNT, CDR2 YYREEE (reference sequence). This CDR3 contains 13 residues. The CDR3 reads CASSFSAGYEQYF. CDR3 coding DNA: TGTGCCAGCAGCTTCTCGGCAGGGTACGAGCAGTACTTC.

This rearrangement joins TRBV6-5 to TRBJ2-1; 10 bases line up with TRBD2. The CDR3 extends over 15 amino acids. With V trimmed by 0 bases and J by 12 bases, 8 bases remained unmatched. CDR1 is MNHEY and CDR2 is SVGAGI in the germline V gene. CDR3 loop: CASSYSSGGAEGQFF. The CDR3 region has the DNA TGTGCCAGCAGTTACTCCAGCGGGGGGGCTGAGGGGCAGTTCTTC.

The rearrangement joins TRBV9 to TRBJ1-4, with 7 bases identical to TRBD1. Per germline, CDR1 SGDLS and CDR2 YYNGEE. Unmatched junction bases numbered 7, after V lost 0 bases and J lost 5 bases. The CDR3 length is 16 residues. This chain's CDR3 is CASSVEGALGNEKLFF. Written as DNA, the CDR3 is TGTGCCAGCAGCGTAGAGGGGGCTCTGGGGAATGAAAAACTGTTTTTT.